These T cell receptor beta chains were read from a single sample in a study of blood T cell repertoires in COVID-19. Assay: immunoSEQ multiplex PCR; the TCRdb copy retains only in-frame clones and omits some. Of under 200,000 clones in the sample, 82% were seen once. Sequenced sample: peripheral blood. These receptors were collected from a woman between 55 and 75 years old with COVID-19, enrolled during active disease. Each CDR3 is given with its conserved first and last residue. D genes are given only for firm matches. Clone size is stated in some rows and not others, as once, few, many or a class when expanded.

TRBV18	TRBD2	.	TRBJ2-3	TGTGCCAGCTCACCAGGCTCGGGAGGTACGCAGTATTTT	CASSPGSGGTQYF
TRBV14	.	.	TRBJ2-5	TGTGCCAGCAGCCAAGAGGCAGGGGCGTACCAAGAGACCCAGTACTTC	CASSQEAGAYQETQYF
TRBV27	TRBD2	.	TRBJ2-7	TGTGCCAGCATGGCTAGCGGATACGAGCAGTACTTC	CASMASGYEQYF
TRBV15	TRBD1	.	TRBJ1-3	TGTGCCACCAGCGGATACCGGACAGGAGCTGGAAACACCATATATTTT	CATSGYRTGAGNTIYF
TRBV7-2	TRBD2	once	TRBJ2-7	TGTGCCAGCGACCCAAGCGGGAGTAGTGGCTACGAGCAGTACTTC	CASDPSGSSGYEQYF
TRBV5-1	.	.	TRBJ1-1	TGCGCCAGCAGCTTGGCCGGGGGTGCGGCTGAAGCTTTCTTT	CASSLAGGAAEAFF
TRBV5-1	.	.	TRBJ1-2	TGCGCCAGCAGCTCCGACGGGGGGGCCTATGGCTACACCTTC	CASSSDGGAYGYTF
TRBV28	.	.	TRBJ2-1	TGTGCCAGCAGTTTATGGGAGGGTGAGCAGTTCTTC	CASSLWEGEQFF
TRBV9	TRBD1	.	TRBJ1-5	TGTGCCAGCAGCGTCCCCATGGGGACAGGGGGAAATCAGCCCCAGCATTTT	CASSVPMGTGGNQPQHF
TRBV4-2	TRBD1	.	TRBJ2-7	TGTGCCAGCAGCCAAGATCTGGGACAGGGGGCAGTCGAGCAGTACTTC	CASSQDLGQGAVEQYF
TRBV19	TRBD1	few	TRBJ1-4	TGTGCCAGTAGTATTCGGGACAGGGGCGCAACTAATGAAAAACTGTTTTTT	CASSIRDRGATNEKLFF
TRBV6-5	.	once	TRBJ1-3	TGTGCCAGCAGTTACTCCCCGCTGGCCGGAAACACCATATATTTT	CASSYSPLAGNTIYF
TRBV27	TRBD2	.	TRBJ2-7	TGTGCCAGCAGTTTAGGCACTAGCGGGAGCTACGAGCAGTACTTC	CASSLGTSGSYEQYF
TRBV19	.	.	TRBJ1-5	TGTGCCAGTAGAACCCGGGGTAATAGCAATCAGCCCCAGCATTTT	CASRTRGNSNQPQHF
TRBV5-4	.	.	TRBJ1-4	TGTGCCAGCACCGACGCGGAGAAGAGTGAAAAACTGTTTTTT	CASTDAEKSEKLFF
TRBV28	TRBD1	.	TRBJ2-1	TGTGCCAGCAGTTCCTCGGACAGGGATGCCAATGAGCAGTTCTTC	CASSSSDRDANEQFF
TRBV2	TRBD2	.	TRBJ2-2	TGTGCCAGCAGCCGGACTAGTGCCGGGGAGCTGTTTTTT	CASSRTSAGELFF
TRBV7-9	TRBD1	few	TRBJ1-2	TGTGCCAGCAGCGCACCCGGGACAGGGTTAAGCTATGGCTACACCTTC	CASSAPGTGLSYGYTF
TRBV10-2	TRBD2	few	TRBJ2-2	TGCGCCAGCAGTGGCCCCAGCGGGGCGAACACCGGGGAGCTGTTTTTT	CASSGPSGANTGELFF
TRBV7-3	TRBD2	few	TRBJ2-1	TGTGCCAGCAGCTTAAGGACTAGCGGGGCCTACAATGAGCAGTTCTTC	CASSLRTSGAYNEQFF
TRBV2	.	.	TRBJ1-6	TGTGCCAGAACAGACTCCTATAATTCACCCCTCCACTTT	CARTDSYNSPLHF
TRBV11-2	.	.	TRBJ1-6	TGTGCCAGCAGCTTCTCAGGGGATAATTCACCCCTCCACTTT	CASSFSGDNSPLHF
TRBV11-3	.	.	TRBJ2-2	TGTGCCAGCAGCTTGGTAGCGGACACCGGGGAGCTGTTTTTT	CASSLVADTGELFF
TRBV9	TRBD1	.	TRBJ1-3	TGTGCCAGCAGCGGCGGGACAGGGGGTAACTCTGGAAACACCATATATTTT	CASSGGTGGNSGNTIYF
TRBV2	TRBD1	.	TRBJ1-5	TGTGCCAGCAGTGGATCGACAGGGGACCAGCCCCAGCATTTT	CASSGSTGDQPQHF
TRBV19	.	.	TRBJ1-3	TGTGCCAGTAGTATTTCAGGCGGGACCGGGACCTCTGGAAACACCATATATTTT	CASSISGGTGTSGNTIYF
TRBV7-2	TRBD2	.	TRBJ2-7	TGTGCCAGCAGCCCGATGTCGCTAGCGGTCTACGAGCAGTACTTC	CASSPMSLAVYEQYF